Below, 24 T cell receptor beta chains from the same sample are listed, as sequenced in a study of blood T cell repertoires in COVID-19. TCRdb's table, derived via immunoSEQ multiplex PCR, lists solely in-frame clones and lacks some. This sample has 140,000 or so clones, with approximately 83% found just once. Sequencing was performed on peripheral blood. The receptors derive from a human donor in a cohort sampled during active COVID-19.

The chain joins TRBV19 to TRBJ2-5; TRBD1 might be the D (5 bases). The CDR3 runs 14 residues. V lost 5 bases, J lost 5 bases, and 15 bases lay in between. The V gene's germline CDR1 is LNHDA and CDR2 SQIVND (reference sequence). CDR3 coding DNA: TGTGCCAGTAGTGTTCAAGCAGGGTCGGAGACCCAGTACTTC. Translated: CASSVQAGSETQYF. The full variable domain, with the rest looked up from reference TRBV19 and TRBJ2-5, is DGGITQSPKYLFRKEGQNVTLSCEQNLNHDAMYWYRQDPGQGLRLIYYSQIVNDFQKGDIAEGYSVSREKKESFPLTVTSAQKNPTAFYLCASSVQAGSETQYFGPGTRLLVL.

The CDR3 loop is CASSLRDTGELFF. CDR3 sequence (DNA): TGTGCCAGCAGTTTGAGAGACACCGGGGAGCTGTTTTTT. The V gene is TRBV12-3 or TRBV12-4, the J gene TRBJ2-2; D unresolved. This CDR3 spans 13 amino acids. Trimming took 3 bases from V and 3 from J, leaving 5 bases between them.

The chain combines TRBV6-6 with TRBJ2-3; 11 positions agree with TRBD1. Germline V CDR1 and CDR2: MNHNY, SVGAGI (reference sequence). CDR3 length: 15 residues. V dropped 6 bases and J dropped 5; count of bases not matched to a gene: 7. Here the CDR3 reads CASRPPGTGGDTQYF. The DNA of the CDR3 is TGTGCCAGCAGACCTCCCGGGACAGGGGGAGATACGCAGTATTTT.

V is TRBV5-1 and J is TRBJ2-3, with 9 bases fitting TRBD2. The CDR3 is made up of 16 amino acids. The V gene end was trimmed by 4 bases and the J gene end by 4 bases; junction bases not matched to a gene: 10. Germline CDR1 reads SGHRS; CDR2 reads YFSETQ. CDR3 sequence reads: CASSPRGRGGPDTQYF. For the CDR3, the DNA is TGCGCCAGCAGCCCCCGGGGGCGGGGGGGCCCAGATACGCAGTATTTT.

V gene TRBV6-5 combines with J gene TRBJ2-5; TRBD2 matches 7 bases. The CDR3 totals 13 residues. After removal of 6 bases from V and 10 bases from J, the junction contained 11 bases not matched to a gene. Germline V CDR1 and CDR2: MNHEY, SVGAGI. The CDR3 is CASRGTIGPFQYF. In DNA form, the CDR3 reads TGTGCCAGCAGGGGGACTATCGGCCCTTTCCAGTACTTC.

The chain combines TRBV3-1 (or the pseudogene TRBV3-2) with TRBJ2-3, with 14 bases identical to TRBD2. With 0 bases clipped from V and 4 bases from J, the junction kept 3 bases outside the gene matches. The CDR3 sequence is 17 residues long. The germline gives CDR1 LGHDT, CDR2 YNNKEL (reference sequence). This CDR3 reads CASSQEGLAGVADTQYF. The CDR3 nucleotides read TGTGCCAGCAGCCAAGAGGGACTAGCGGGGGTGGCAGATACGCAGTATTTT.

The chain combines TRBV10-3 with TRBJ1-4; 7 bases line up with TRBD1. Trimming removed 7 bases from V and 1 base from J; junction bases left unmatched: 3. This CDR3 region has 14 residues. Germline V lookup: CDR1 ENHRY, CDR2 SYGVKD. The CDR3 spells CAITQGGTNEKLFF. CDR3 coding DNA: TGTGCCATCACCCAGGGGGGAACTAATGAAAAACTGTTTTTT.

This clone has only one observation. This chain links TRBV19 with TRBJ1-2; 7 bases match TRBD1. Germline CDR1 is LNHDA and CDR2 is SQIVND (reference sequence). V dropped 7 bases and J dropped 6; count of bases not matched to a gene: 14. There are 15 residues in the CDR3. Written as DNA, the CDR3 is TGTGCCAGTACGACTCGAGGGCATGGGACAGATGGCTACACCTTC. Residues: CASTTRGHGTDGYTF.

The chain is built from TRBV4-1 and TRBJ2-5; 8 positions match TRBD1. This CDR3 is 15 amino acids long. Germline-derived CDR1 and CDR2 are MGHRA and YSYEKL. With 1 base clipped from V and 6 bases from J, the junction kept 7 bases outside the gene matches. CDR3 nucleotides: TGCGCCAGCAGCCAAGTTCCAGGGGGCGCGAAGACCCAGTACTTC. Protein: CASSQVPGGAKTQYF.

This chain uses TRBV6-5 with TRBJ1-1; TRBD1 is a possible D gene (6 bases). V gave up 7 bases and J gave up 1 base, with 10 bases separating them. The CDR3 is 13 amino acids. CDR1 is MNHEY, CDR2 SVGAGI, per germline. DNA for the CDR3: TGTGCCAGCACCCTGGACAGGAACACTGAAGCTTTCTTT. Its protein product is CASTLDRNTEAFF.

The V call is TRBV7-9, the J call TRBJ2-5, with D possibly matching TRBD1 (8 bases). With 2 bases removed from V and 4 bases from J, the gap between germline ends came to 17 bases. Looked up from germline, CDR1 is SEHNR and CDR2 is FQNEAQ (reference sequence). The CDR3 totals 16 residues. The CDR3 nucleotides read TGTGCCAGCAGCTTAAACGCAGGGGGCGGGGGAGAGACCCAGTACTTC. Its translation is CASSLNAGGGGETQYF.

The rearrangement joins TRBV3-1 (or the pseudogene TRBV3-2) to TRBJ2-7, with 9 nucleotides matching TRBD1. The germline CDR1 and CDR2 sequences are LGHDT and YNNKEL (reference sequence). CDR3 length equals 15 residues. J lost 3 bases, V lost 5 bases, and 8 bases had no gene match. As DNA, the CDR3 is TGTGCCAGCAGCTCGGCCGGGACAGGGTTCTACGAGCAGTACTTC. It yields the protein CASSSAGTGFYEQYF.

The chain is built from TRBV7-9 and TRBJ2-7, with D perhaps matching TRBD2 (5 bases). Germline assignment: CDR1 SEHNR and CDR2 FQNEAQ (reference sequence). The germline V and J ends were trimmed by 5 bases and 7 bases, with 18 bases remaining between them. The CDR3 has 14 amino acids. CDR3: CASSPKAVPGEQYF. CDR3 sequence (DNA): TGTGCCAGCAGCCCCAAAGCAGTGCCGGGGGAGCAGTACTTC.

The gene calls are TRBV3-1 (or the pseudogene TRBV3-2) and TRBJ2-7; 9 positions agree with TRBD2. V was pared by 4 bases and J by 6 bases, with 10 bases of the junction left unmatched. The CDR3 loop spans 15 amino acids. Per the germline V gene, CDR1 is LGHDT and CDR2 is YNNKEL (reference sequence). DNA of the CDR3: TGTGCCAGCAGCCCCAAGGGGGCGGGGGGGCGCGAGCAGTACTTC. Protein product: CASSPKGAGGREQYF.

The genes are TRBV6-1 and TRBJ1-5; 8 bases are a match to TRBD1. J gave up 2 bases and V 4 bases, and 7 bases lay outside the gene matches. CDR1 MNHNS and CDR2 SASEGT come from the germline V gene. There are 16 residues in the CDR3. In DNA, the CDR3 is TGTGCCAGCAGTGGACCAGGGGGCGCAGGCAATCAGCCCCAGCATTTT. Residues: CASSGPGGAGNQPQHF.

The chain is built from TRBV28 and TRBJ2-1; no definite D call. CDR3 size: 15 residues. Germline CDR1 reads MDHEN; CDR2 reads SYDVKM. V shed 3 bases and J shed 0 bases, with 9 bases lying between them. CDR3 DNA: TGTGCCAGCAGTTTTATCGGTACCTCCTACAATGAGCAGTTCTTC. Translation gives CASSFIGTSYNEQFF.

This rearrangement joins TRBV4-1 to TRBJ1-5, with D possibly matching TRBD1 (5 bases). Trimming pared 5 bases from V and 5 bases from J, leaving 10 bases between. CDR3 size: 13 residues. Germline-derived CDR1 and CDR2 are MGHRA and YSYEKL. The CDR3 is CASSLSGDQPQHF. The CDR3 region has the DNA TGCGCCAGCAGCTTATCGGGGGATCAGCCCCAGCATTTT.

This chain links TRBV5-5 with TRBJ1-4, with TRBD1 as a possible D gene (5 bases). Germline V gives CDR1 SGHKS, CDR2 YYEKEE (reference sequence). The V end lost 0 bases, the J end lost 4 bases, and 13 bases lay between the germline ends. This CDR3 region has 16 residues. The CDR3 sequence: CASSLVQGWGNEKLFF. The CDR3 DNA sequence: TGTGCCAGCAGCTTGGTCCAGGGATGGGGTAATGAAAAACTGTTTTTT.

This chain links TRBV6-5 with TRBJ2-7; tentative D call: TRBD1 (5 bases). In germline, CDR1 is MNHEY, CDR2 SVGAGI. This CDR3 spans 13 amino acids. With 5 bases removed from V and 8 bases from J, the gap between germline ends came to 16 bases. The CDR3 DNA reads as TGTGCCAGCAGTAATCAACAAGGGGTCAAGCAGTACTTC. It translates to CASSNQQGVKQYF.

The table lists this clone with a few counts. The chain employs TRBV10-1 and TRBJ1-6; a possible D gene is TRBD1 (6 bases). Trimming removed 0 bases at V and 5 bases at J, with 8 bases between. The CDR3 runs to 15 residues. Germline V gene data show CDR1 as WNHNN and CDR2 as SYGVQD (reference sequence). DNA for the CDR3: TGCGCCAGCAGTGAGTCTTCAGGGGATAATTCACCCCTCCACTTT. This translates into CASSESSGDNSPLHF.

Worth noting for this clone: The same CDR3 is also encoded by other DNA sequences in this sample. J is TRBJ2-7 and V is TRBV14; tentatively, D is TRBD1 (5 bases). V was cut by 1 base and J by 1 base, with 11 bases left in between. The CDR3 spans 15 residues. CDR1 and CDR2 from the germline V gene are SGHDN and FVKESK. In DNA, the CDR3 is TGTGCCAGCAGCCAAGGTCAGGGCCTATCCTACGAGCAGTACTTC. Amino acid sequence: CASSQGQGLSYEQYF.

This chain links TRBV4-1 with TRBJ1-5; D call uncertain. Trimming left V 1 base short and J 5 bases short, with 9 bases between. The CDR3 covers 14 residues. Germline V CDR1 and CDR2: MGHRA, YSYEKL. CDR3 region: CASSQGPIDQPQHF. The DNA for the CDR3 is TGCGCCAGCAGCCAAGGCCCGATAGATCAGCCCCAGCATTTT.

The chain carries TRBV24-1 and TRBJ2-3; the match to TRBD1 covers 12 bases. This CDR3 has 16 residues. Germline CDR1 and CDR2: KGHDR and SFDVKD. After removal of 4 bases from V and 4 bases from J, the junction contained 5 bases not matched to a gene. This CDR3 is CATSEGDRGLADTQYF. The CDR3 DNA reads TGTGCCACCAGTGAGGGGGACAGGGGGCTAGCAGATACGCAGTATTTT.

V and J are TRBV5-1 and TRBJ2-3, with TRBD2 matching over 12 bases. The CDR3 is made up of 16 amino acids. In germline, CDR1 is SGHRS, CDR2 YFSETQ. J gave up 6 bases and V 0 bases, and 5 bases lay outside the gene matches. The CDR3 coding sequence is TGCGCCAGCAGCTTGGAACTAGCGGGGGGTATGGATACGCAGTATTTT. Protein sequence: CASSLELAGGMDTQYF.